The 27 T cell receptor beta chains in this list originate from one sample, sequenced in a study of T cells in Graves' hyperthyroidism and ophthalmopathy (dated by TCRdb to between 2018 and 2021). Library prep was done by multiplex PCR. Data came from an Illumina HiSeq 2000. The TCR beta CDR3 regions were amplified from RNA transcripts. The TCR CDR3 was subjected to a first round of RT-PCR using the HTBI primer set and the Qiagen OneStep RT-PCR kit. The raw public data were reprocessed by TCRdb itself: fastp quality trimming at Q25, MiXCR clonotype calling, in-frame beta chains only. Every entry covers one CDR3 protein and lists the most common genes and DNA from its rows. Here the sample has about 600,000 distinct CDR3 sequences; approximately 16% occur a single time. The top ten hold around 3.5% of the sample. Sequencing was carried out using blood. The receptors here all came from a woman in her thirties or forties with Graves' ophthalmopathy.

The sample holds many counts of this clonotype. V usage is TRBV20-1 and J usage is TRBJ2-7; 13 bases map to TRBD2. V lost 4 bases to trimming and J lost 2 bases; unmatched junction nucleotides: 5. This CDR3 comprises 15 residues. Germline-derived CDR1 and CDR2 are DFQATT and SNEGSKA (reference sequence). The CDR3 coding sequence is TGCAGTGCTACCGCAACTAGCGGGGGGGCCTACGAGCAGTACTTC. This encodes CSATATSGGAYEQYF.

Ten or more counts support this clonotype. This chain uses TRBV2 with TRBJ1-1; TRBD1 aligns across 7 bases. Trimming at V came to 9 bases and at J to 0 bases, leaving 10 bases not matched to a gene. The CDR3 length is 15 residues. Germline CDR1 and CDR2: SNHLY and FYNNEI. CDR3 sequence: CASEGAGYMNTEAFF. For the CDR3, the DNA is TGTGCCAGTGAGGGGGCAGGATATATGAACACTGAAGCTTTCTTT.

This clonotype was detected many times. J is TRBJ2-3 and V is TRBV6-2 or TRBV6-3, with D unclear. Germline values: CDR1 MNHEY, CDR2 SVGEGT. This CDR3 has 12 amino acids. The ends were cut back, 2 bases at V and 4 bases at J, with 4 bases in the middle. The CDR3 sequence is CASSYVADTQYF. CDR3 in DNA: TGTGCCAGCAGTTACGTTGCAGATACGCAGTATTTT.

This clonotype was seen many times. V is TRBV7-9 and J is TRBJ2-5, with TRBD2 identical over 14 bases. CDR3 size: 17 residues. Trimming at V came to 3 bases and at J to 4 bases, leaving 7 bases not matched to a gene. Germline CDR1 SEHNR, CDR2 FQNEAQ (reference sequence). CDR3: CASSFRGLAGVGETQYF. The CDR3 nucleotides are TGTGCCAGCAGCTTCAGGGGACTAGCGGGAGTGGGAGAGACCCAGTACTTC.

This clonotype was counted ten times or more. The rearrangement links TRBV11-2 to TRBJ2-1, with 11 bases fitting TRBD2. The ends lost 8 bases at V and 7 bases at J; junction bases unmatched: 4. Germline V gives CDR1 SGHAT, CDR2 FQNNGV. The CDR3 runs to 13 residues. CDR3 DNA sequence: TGTGCCAGCCTCTCTAGCGGGGGGAATGAGCAGTTCTTC. The encoded protein is CASLSSGGNEQFF. Together with reference TRBV11-2 and TRBJ2-1, the CDR3 gives the full variable domain: EAGVAQSPRYKIIEKRQSVAFWCNPISGHATLYWYQQILGQGPKLLIQFQNNGVVDDSQLPKDRFSAERLKGVDSTLKIQPAKLEDSAVYLCASLSSGGNEQFFGPGTRLTVL.

The rearrangement joins TRBV7-4 to TRBJ2-3, with D hard to call. Looked up from germline, CDR1 is SGHVT and CDR2 is SQSDAQ. V gave up 1 base and J gave up 2 bases, with 10 bases separating them. CDR3 length: 15 residues. The CDR3 DNA is TGTGCCAGCAGCTTAGATAAGGGCCCCACAGATACGCAGTATTTT. Its protein is CASSLDKGPTDTQYF.

The chain recombines TRBV15 with TRBJ1-1; no firm D call. Germline V gene lookup returns CDR1 LNHNV and CDR2 YYDKDF (reference sequence). Trimming pared 3 bases from V and 3 bases from J, leaving 14 bases between. The CDR3 runs 15 residues. The CDR3 is CATSSLIDPDTEAFF. CDR3 sequence (DNA): TGTGCCACCAGCAGCCTCATCGATCCCGACACTGAAGCTTTCTTT.

This chain uses TRBV20-1 with TRBJ2-7; no reliable D call. This CDR3 comprises 14 residues. Germline V lookup: CDR1 DFQATT, CDR2 SNEGSKA (reference sequence). V gave up 0 bases and J gave up 2 bases, with 11 bases separating them. The CDR3 DNA reads as TGCAGTGCTAGAGAAATGGGCAAAACCTACGAGCAGTACTTC. It translates to CSAREMGKTYEQYF.

This clonotype came up a few times. This could be a read error, since a much larger clone is one nucleotide away. Lacking the conserved final phenylalanine or tryptophan, this CDR3 likely reflects a read error. The chain carries TRBV11-1 and TRBJ2-1, with 7 bases matching TRBD1. CDR1 is SGHAT and CDR2 is FQDESV in the germline V gene (reference sequence). The CDR3 is 14 residues long. Losses at the gene ends were 4 bases for V and 3 bases for J; bases not matched to a gene: 3. CDR3: CASSSTGSYNEQFL. In DNA, the CDR3 is TGTGCCAGCAGCTCGACAGGGAGCTACAATGAGCAGTTCCTC.

This clonotype was picked up a small number of times. The chain has TRBV4-2 and TRBJ2-2; no firm D call. The CDR3 is made up of 15 amino acids. Trimming cost V 3 bases and J 1 base, with 9 bases left between them. Germline loops: CDR1 LGHNA, CDR2 YNFKEQ. The CDR3 DNA follows: TGTGCCAGCAGCCAGGGATTAGGGAACACCGGGGAGCTGTTTTTT. Its protein is CASSQGLGNTGELFF.

This clonotype was detected many times. The genes are TRBV20-1 and TRBJ2-7, with D tentatively TRBD1 (5 bases). The V end was cut by 0 bases, the J end by 5 bases, with 11 bases between. The length of the CDR3 is 13 residues. The germline V gene has CDR1 DFQATT and CDR2 SNEGSKA (reference sequence). CDR3 in amino acids: CSAREQVEDEQYF. The CDR3 DNA reads TGCAGTGCTAGAGAACAGGTAGAGGACGAGCAGTACTTC.

This clonotype was counted ten times or more. V and J are TRBV3-1 and TRBJ1-6; D gene uncertain. The ends were cut back, 1 base at V and 14 bases at J, with 9 bases in the middle. The CDR3 extends over 12 amino acids. Germline loops: CDR1 LGHDT, CDR2 YNNKEL (reference sequence). The CDR3 loop reads CASSQVGRSLHF. CDR3 nucleotide sequence: TGTGCCAGCAGCCAAGTTGGGAGGTCCCTCCACTTT. Together with reference TRBV3-1 and TRBJ1-6, the CDR3 gives the full variable domain: DTAVSQTPKYLVTQMGNDKSIKCEQNLGHDTMYWYKQDSKKFLKIMFSYNNKELIINETVPNRFSPKSPDKAHLNLHINSLELGDSAVYFCASSQVGRSLHFGNGTRLTVT.

This sequence joins TRBV19 and TRBJ2-5, with D perhaps matching TRBD2 (7 bases). Trimming took off 3 bases at V and 2 bases at J, with 13 bases between the two ends. Germline loops: CDR1 LNHDA, CDR2 SQIVND (reference sequence). There are 15 residues in the CDR3. The CDR3 sequence is CASSIGGTFQETQYF. The CDR3 DNA reads as TGTGCCAGTAGTATCGGGGGGACATTTCAAGAGACCCAGTACTTC.

This clonotype has just a few counts. The rearrangement joins TRBV7-8 to TRBJ2-5; TRBD2 matches 8 bases. Trimming took 4 bases from V and 5 from J; bases not matched to a gene: 9. There are 15 residues in the CDR3. The V gene's germline CDR1 is SGHVS and CDR2 FQNEAQ. CDR3 residues: CASSYQTGGVETQYF. The CDR3 bases are TGTGCCAGCAGCTATCAAACGGGGGGGGTGGAGACCCAGTACTTC.

The chain is built from TRBV27 and TRBJ1-6, with D uncertain. CDR1 is MNHEY, CDR2 SMNVEV, per germline (reference sequence). The germline V and J ends were trimmed by 7 bases and 8 bases, with 9 bases remaining between them. The CDR3 contains 12 residues. The CDR3 here is CASKEFDSPLHF. The CDR3 DNA is TGTGCCAGCAAGGAGTTCGATTCACCCCTCCACTTT.

This clonotype has at least ten counts. The gene calls are TRBV7-2 and TRBJ2-5; no clear D. Germline CDR1 is SGHTA and CDR2 is FQGNSA. The CDR3 totals 13 residues. Trimming cost V 6 bases and J 2 bases, with 10 bases left between them. For the CDR3, the DNA is TGTGCCAGCAGTTTAACCAGGCAAGAGACCCAGTACTTC. Amino acid sequence: CASSLTRQETQYF.

Comments on this clonotype: A read error may explain this, as a much larger clone is one base away. The V gene is TRBV11-2, the J gene TRBJ1-1; D gene unclear. Germline V gives CDR1 SGHAT, CDR2 FQNNGV. Trimming took off 3 bases at V and 1 base at J, with 12 bases between the two ends. This CDR3 has 15 amino acids. In DNA, the CDR3 is TGTGCCAGCAGCTTTGGGAGGACGGGGAACACTGAAGCTTTCTTT. Its protein is CASSFGRTGNTEAFF.

V and J are TRBV7-4 and TRBJ2-7; 9 bases map to TRBD1. This CDR3 has 14 amino acids. Germline loops: CDR1 SGHVT, CDR2 SQSDAQ. Trimming removed 5 bases from V and 5 bases from J; junction bases left unmatched: 7. CDR3 residues: CASSPGQGTNEQYF. For the CDR3, the DNA is TGTGCCAGCAGCCCCGGACAGGGGACGAACGAGCAGTACTTC.

This clonotype was seen ten or more times. A read error may produce the germline difference seen at one junction end. The chain combines TRBV20-1 with TRBJ1-5; maybe TRBD1 (5 bases). The CDR3 totals 14 residues. Looked up from germline, CDR1 is DFQATT and CDR2 is SNEGSKA (reference sequence). The CDR3 is CSAGEAGSNQPQHF. CDR3 coding DNA: TGCAGTGCTGGAGAGGCAGGGTCCAATCAGCCCCAGCATTTT.

A note on this clonotype: A much larger clone is a single base away; this may be a read error. For the CDR3, the DNA is TGTGCCTGCACCAGGACAGGGGTAAACACTGAAGCTTTCTTT. This gives the protein CACTRTGVNTEAFF. The rearrangement uses TRBV28 and TRBJ1-1; TRBD1 agrees at 9 bases. V shed 11 bases, J shed 2 bases, and the junction held 9 bases outside the gene matches. The CDR3 is made up of 14 amino acids. Germline CDR1 and CDR2: MDHEN and SYDVKM.

This clonotype was counted many times. The chain combines TRBV20-1 with TRBJ2-5; D may correspond to TRBD1 or TRBD2 (6 bases each). The V end was cut by 5 bases, the J end by 6 bases, with 22 bases between. CDR1 is DFQATT, CDR2 SNEGSKA, per germline (reference sequence). CDR3 length: 15 residues. CDR3 region: CSAAASGQGLQTQYF. CDR3 in DNA: TGCAGTGCTGCCGCCAGCGGGCAGGGGTTGCAGACCCAGTACTTC.

A few counts support this clonotype. This chain joins TRBV7-8 and TRBJ2-2; D perhaps matches TRBD2 (7 bases). Between the trimmed V and J ends, which lost 6 bases and 4 bases, there was a span of 21 bases. Germline loops: CDR1 SGHVS, CDR2 FQNEAQ. This CDR3 has 17 amino acids. Here the CDR3 reads CASRERGQGTLTGELFF. In nucleotides, the CDR3 is TGTGCCAGCAGGGAGCGGGGTCAGGGGACCCTCACCGGGGAGCTGTTTTTT.

This clonotype turned up a few times. V and J are TRBV6-2 or TRBV6-3 and TRBJ2-1, with D perhaps assigned TRBD1 or TRBD2 (5 bases each). The CDR3 is 15 amino acids. V was pared by 8 bases and J by 9 bases, with 23 bases between. Germline V gives CDR1 MNHEY, CDR2 SVGEGT. In DNA form, the CDR3 reads TGTGCCAGCTCTACCGGGTCCGGGATGCAGGGTGAGCAGTTCTTC. Translated: CASSTGSGMQGEQFF.

Ten or more counts support this clonotype. The V and J genes are TRBV12-3 or TRBV12-4 and TRBJ1-5; D is ambiguous. V lost 6 bases and J lost 7, with 7 bases in between. The length of the CDR3 is 11 residues. The CDR3 sequence is CASSHGQPQHF. CDR3 DNA: TGTGCCAGCAGCCACGGACAGCCCCAGCATTTT.

This clonotype was seen ten or more times. One end of the junction does not line up with germline, which may come from a read error. The chain has TRBV5-1 and TRBJ2-1; D unclear. The CDR3 covers 12 residues. Germline CDR1 is SGHRS and CDR2 is YFSETQ. The CDR3 loop is CASSPEDRELFF. The CDR3 DNA is TGCGCCAGCAGCCCCGAGGACCGCGAGCTGTTCTTC. Supplemented by reference TRBV5-1 and TRBJ2-1, the full variable domain reads KAGVTQTPRYLIKTRGQQVTLSCSPISGHRSVSWYQQTPGQGLQFLFEYFSETQRNKGNFPGRFSGRQFSNSRSEMNVSTLELGDSALYLCASSPEDRELFFGPGTRLTVL.

This clonotype was seen repeatedly, ten times or more. This sequence joins TRBV12-3 or TRBV12-4 and TRBJ1-3, with 9 nucleotides matching TRBD1. CDR3 length equals 14 residues. With 6 bases clipped from V and 8 bases from J, the junction kept 8 bases outside the gene matches. CDR3 amino acids: CASSSRDRADTIYF. In DNA form, the CDR3 reads TGTGCCAGCAGCTCTCGGGACAGGGCGGACACCATATATTTT.

This clonotype was seen repeatedly, ten times or more. V is TRBV5-1 and J is TRBJ2-3; no firm D call. The CDR3 has 13 residues. V lost 3 bases, J lost 2 bases, and 7 bases lay in between. CDR1 SGHRS and CDR2 YFSETQ come from the germline V gene. DNA for the CDR3: TGCGCCAGCAGCTATGACCTCACAGATACGCAGTATTTT. It codes for CASSYDLTDTQYF.